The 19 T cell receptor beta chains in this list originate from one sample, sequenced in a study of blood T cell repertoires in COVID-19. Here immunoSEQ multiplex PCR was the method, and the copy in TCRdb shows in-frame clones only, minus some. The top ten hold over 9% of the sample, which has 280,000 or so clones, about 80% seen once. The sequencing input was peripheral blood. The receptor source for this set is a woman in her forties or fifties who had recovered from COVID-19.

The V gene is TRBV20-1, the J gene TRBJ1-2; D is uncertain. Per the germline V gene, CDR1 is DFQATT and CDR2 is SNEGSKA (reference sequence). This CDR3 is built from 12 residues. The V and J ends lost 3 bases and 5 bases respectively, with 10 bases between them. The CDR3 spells CSASDISYGYTF. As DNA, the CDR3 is TGCAGTGCTAGTGACATTAGTTATGGCTACACCTTC.

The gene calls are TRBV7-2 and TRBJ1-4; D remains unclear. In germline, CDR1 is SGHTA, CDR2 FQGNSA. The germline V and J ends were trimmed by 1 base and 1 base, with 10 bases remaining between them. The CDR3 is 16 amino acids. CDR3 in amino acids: CASSLGKRVTNEKLFF. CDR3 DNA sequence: TGTGCCAGCAGCTTAGGAAAGAGGGTAACTAATGAAAAACTGTTTTTT.

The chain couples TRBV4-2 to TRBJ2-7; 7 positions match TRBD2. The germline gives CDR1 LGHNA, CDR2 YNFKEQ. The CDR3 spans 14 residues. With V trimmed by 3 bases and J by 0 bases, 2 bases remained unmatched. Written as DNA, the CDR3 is TGTGCCAGCAGCCACGGGACTACCTCCTACGAGCAGTACTTC. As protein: CASSHGTTSYEQYF.

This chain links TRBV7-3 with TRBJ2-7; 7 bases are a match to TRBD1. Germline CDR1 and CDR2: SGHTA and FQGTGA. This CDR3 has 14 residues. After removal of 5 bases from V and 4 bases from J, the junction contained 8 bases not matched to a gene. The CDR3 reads CASSPAGTVYEQYF. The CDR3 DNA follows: TGTGCCAGCAGCCCTGCCGGGACAGTGTACGAGCAGTACTTC. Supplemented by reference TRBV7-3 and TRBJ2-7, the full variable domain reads GAGVSQTPSNKVTEKGKYVELRCDPISGHTALYWYRQSLGQGPEFLIYFQGTGAADDSGLPNDRFFAVRPEGSVSTLKIQRTERGDSAVYLCASSPAGTVYEQYFGPGTRLTVT.

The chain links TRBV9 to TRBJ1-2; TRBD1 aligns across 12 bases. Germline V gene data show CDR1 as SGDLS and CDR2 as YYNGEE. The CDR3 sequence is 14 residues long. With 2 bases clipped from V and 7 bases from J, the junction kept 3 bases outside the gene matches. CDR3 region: CASSVGTGGAGYTF. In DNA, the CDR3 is TGTGCCAGCAGCGTCGGGACAGGGGGCGCTGGCTACACCTTC.

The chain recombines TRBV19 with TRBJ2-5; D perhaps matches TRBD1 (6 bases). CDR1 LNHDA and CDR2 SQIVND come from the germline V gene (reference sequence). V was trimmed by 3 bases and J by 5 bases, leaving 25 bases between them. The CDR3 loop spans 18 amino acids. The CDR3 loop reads CASSIRSGQLTRRETQYF. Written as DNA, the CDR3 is TGTGCCAGTAGTATCCGATCAGGACAGCTTACGCGGAGGGAGACCCAGTACTTC. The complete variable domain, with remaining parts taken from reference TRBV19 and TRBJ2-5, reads DGGITQSPKYLFRKEGQNVTLSCEQNLNHDAMYWYRQDPGQGLRLIYYSQIVNDFQKGDIAEGYSVSREKKESFPLTVTSAQKNPTAFYLCASSIRSGQLTRRETQYFGPGTRLLVL.

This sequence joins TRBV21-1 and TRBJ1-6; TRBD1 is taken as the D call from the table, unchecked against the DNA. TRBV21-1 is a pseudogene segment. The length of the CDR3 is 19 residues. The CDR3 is CASSKLAGNPSSYNSPLHF. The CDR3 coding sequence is TGTGCCAGCAGCAAACTTGCAGGGAACCCGAGCTCCTATAATTCACCCCTCCACTTT.

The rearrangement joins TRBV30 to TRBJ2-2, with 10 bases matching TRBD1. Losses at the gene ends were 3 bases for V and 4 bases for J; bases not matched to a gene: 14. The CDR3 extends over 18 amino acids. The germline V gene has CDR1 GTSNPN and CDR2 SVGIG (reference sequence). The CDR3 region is CAWRRRDRGMWGTGELFF. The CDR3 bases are TGTGCCTGGAGGCGCCGGGACAGGGGCATGTGGGGCACCGGGGAGCTGTTTTTT.

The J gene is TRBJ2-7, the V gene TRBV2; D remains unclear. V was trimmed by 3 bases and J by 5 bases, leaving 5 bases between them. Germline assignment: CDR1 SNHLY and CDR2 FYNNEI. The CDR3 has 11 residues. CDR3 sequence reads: CASSDPNEQYF. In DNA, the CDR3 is TGTGCCAGCAGTGACCCCAACGAGCAGTACTTC.

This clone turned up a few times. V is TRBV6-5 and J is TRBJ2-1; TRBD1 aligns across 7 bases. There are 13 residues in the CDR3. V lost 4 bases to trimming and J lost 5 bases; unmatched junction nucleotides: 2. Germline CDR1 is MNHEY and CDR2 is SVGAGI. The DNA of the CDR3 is TGTGCCAGCAGTTCCGACAGGGACAATGAGCAGTTCTTC. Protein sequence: CASSSDRDNEQFF.

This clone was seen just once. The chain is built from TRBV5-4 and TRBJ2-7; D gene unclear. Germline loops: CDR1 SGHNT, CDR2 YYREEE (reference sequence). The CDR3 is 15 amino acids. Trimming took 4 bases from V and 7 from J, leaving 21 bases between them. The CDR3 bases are TGTGCCAGCAGCCCTGCCACAGTCCACCCTAAAGAGCAGTACTTC. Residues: CASSPATVHPKEQYF.

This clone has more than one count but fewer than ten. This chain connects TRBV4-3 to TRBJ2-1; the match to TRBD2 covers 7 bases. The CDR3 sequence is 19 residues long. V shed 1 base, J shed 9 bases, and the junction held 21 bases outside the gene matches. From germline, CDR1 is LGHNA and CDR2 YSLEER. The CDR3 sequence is CASSQVGSSGSGPRGEQFF. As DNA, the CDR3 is TGCGCCAGCAGCCAAGTGGGGAGTTCGGGTAGCGGGCCTCGGGGTGAGCAGTTCTTC.

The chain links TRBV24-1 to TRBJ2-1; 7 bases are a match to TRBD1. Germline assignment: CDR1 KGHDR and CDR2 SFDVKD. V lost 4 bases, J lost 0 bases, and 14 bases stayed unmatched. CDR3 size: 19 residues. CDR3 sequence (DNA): TGTGCCACCAGTGACCCAACAGGGGCCGTAGAGAGCTCCTACAATGAGCAGTTCTTC. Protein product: CATSDPTGAVESSYNEQFF.

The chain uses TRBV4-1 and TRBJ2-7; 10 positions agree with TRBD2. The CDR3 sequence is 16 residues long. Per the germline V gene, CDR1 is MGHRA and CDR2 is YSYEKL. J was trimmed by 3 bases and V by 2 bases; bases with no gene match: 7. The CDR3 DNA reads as TGCGCCAGCAGCCAATATCTAGCGGGGGAGGGCTACGAGCAGTACTTC. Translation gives CASSQYLAGEGYEQYF.

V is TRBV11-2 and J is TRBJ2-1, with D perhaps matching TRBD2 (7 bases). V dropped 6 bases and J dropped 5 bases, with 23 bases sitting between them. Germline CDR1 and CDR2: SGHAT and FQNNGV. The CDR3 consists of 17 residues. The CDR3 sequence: CASRPKGVLADHNEQFF. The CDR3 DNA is TGTGCCAGCAGACCTAAGGGGGTGCTAGCGGACCACAATGAGCAGTTCTTC.

CDR3 bases: TGTGCCACCAGCACGCGTCAGGGAAGCTATGAGCAGTTCTTC. Its translation: CATSTRQGSYEQFF. The rearrangement uses TRBV15 and TRBJ2-1; TRBD1 might be the D (5 bases). V gave up 4 bases and J gave up 8 bases, with 15 bases separating them. This CDR3 is 14 amino acids long. Germline loops: CDR1 LNHNV, CDR2 YYDKDF (reference sequence).

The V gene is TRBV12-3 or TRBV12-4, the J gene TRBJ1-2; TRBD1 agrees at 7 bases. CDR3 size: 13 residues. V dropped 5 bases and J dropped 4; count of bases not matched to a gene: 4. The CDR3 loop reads CASSDRVFYGYTF. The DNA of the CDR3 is TGTGCCAGCAGTGACAGGGTTTTCTATGGCTACACCTTC.

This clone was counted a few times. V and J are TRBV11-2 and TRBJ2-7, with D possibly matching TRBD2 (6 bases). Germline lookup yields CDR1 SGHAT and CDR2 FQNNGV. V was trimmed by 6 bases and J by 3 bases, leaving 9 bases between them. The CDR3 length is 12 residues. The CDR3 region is CASSRGIYEQYF. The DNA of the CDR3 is TGTGCCAGCAGTCGGGGGATCTACGAGCAGTACTTC.

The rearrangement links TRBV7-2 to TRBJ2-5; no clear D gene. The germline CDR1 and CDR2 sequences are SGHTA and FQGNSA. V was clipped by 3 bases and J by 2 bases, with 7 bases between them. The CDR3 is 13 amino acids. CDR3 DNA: TGTGCCAGCAGCTTTCCCCCGCAAGAGACCCAGTACTTC. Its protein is CASSFPPQETQYF.